This T cell receptor beta chain derives from a study of shared clonotypes between healthy human individuals. Study-wide background: Each donor had three CD4 naive, three CD4 memory, two CD8 naive and one CD8 memory plate.

Points from the study as a whole: All-four-donor shared clonotypes had higher generation probabilities than non-shared clonotypes did.

As concerns this clone: Its target is not known.

Deep-level assay runs were performed. Data came from immunoSEQ multiplex PCR; TCRdb stores just in-frame clones and leaves some out. The table records about 2,100,000 clones, just over 90% of them present only once. The CDR3 runs 14 residues. With V trimmed by 7 bases and J by 4 bases, 9 bases remained unmatched. The germline gives CDR1 SQVTM, CDR2 ANQGSEA. It was CD45RO-negative cells, positively selected for CCR7, that made up naive CD8 cells, with terminally differentiated effector memory CD45RA+ cells excluded. Donors, healthy HIV-negative adults, lacked recent acute infections or vaccinations. Specimen: naive CD8+ T cells from PBMCs. The TCR originated in a young man in good health. Some clones in this sample may be carry-over from other donors' samples. The chain recombines TRBV29-1 with TRBJ2-1, with TRBD2 identical over 8 bases. The CDR3 DNA reads as TGCAGCGCGGATACCGGGACTAGGTACAATGAGCAGTTCTTC. Translating gives CSADTGTRYNEQFF.